One and the same sample provided the 27 T cell receptor beta chains below, sequenced in a study of cytomegalovirus exposure and HLA in healthy donors. Generated by immunoSEQ multiplex PCR, the TCRdb table keeps only in-frame clones and is missing some. The table includes 100,000 to 150,000 clones, approximately 92% detected once. Sequencing was done on a sample of PBMCs. These receptors came from a woman aged 18-29 years in good health and CMV-seronegative.

The CDR3 is CASSIGPVTNEKLFF. The CDR3 coding sequence is TGTGCCAGCAGCATTGGCCCCGTCACTAATGAAAAACTGTTTTTT. This chain connects TRBV5-8 to TRBJ1-4; D not certain. Germline lookup yields CDR1 SGHTS and CDR2 YDEGEE. The CDR3 is 15 residues long. The V gene lost 4 bases and the J gene lost 2 bases, with 12 bases spanning the gap. Filled out from reference TRBV5-8 and TRBJ1-4, the complete variable domain reads EAGVTQSPTHLIKTRGQQATLRCSPISGHTSVYWYQQALGLGLQFLLWYDEGEERNRGNFPPRFSGRQFPNYSSELNVNALELEDSALYLCASSIGPVTNEKLFFGSGTQLSVL.

The chain carries TRBV4-2 and TRBJ2-7; 9 positions agree with TRBD1. Germline V gene sequence: CDR1 LGHNA, CDR2 YNFKEQ. V shed 1 base, J shed 2 bases, and the junction held 6 bases outside the gene matches. The CDR3 spans 16 residues. The chain's CDR3 is CASSQVSGQGTYEQYF. CDR3 DNA: TGTGCCAGCAGCCAAGTATCAGGACAGGGGACCTACGAGCAGTACTTC.

The gene calls are TRBV5-1 and TRBJ2-5, with 7 bases lining up with TRBD1. The CDR3 sequence is 15 residues long. The junction had 8 bases not matched to a gene; V was cut back by 0 bases and J by 6 bases. Germline CDR1 is SGHRS and CDR2 is YFSETQ. Here the CDR3 reads CASSLGQGSWQTQYF. In DNA form, the CDR3 reads TGCGCCAGCAGCTTGGGACAGGGAAGCTGGCAGACCCAGTACTTC.

This chain uses TRBV7-2 with TRBJ2-3; D call uncertain. The V gene lost 3 bases and the J gene lost 4 bases, with 5 bases spanning the gap. Germline assignment: CDR1 SGHTA and CDR2 FQGNSA. The CDR3 loop spans 12 amino acids. CDR3 in DNA: TGTGCCAGCAGCTTCGCGTCAGATACGCAGTATTTT. It yields the protein CASSFASDTQYF.

The V gene is TRBV5-1, the J gene TRBJ1-2; D uncertain. Germline V lookup: CDR1 SGHRS, CDR2 YFSETQ. CDR3 size: 14 residues. Trimming took 5 bases from V and 1 from J, leaving 12 bases between them. The CDR3 loop is CASSRSRVNYGYTF. The CDR3 DNA sequence: TGCGCCAGCAGTAGATCCCGGGTTAACTATGGCTACACCTTC.

This rearrangement joins TRBV6-5 to TRBJ2-7; no clear D. Germline V gives CDR1 MNHEY, CDR2 SVGAGI. V was trimmed by 5 bases and J by 6 bases, leaving 8 bases between them. This CDR3 spans 11 amino acids. DNA for the CDR3: TGTGCCAGCAGTACCCTCGGCGAGCAGTACTTC. The encoded protein is CASSTLGEQYF.

The chain joins TRBV2 to TRBJ1-3; D perhaps matches TRBD1 (5 bases). V was shortened by 6 bases and J by 0 bases, with 15 bases between the two germline ends. The CDR3 runs to 16 residues. Per the germline V gene, CDR1 is SNHLY and CDR2 is FYNNEI. The CDR3 protein is CASRRGRLNSGNTIYF. The DNA of the CDR3 is TGTGCCAGCAGGCGGGGACGGCTAAACTCTGGAAACACCATATATTTT.

The chain is built from TRBV6-6 and TRBJ1-6, with D possibly being TRBD1 (5 bases). The V gene's germline CDR1 is MNHNY and CDR2 SVGAGI (reference sequence). The V gene lost 8 bases and the J gene lost 6 bases, with 14 bases spanning the gap. The CDR3 is 14 residues long. CDR3 DNA sequence: TGTGCCAGCCGGCTGGGGCTGAGTAATTCACCCCTCCACTTT. This encodes CASRLGLSNSPLHF.

The chain joins TRBV4-1 to TRBJ1-2; D remains ambiguous. CDR3 size: 14 residues. V lost 4 bases and J lost 8, with 17 bases in between. CDR1 and CDR2 (germline): MGHRA, YSYEKL. The CDR3 is CASSPTSSFRGYTF. The CDR3 DNA reads TGCGCCAGCAGCCCTACTTCCTCGTTTCGAGGCTACACCTTC.

This chain uses TRBV19 with TRBJ1-3; possible D gene TRBD1, 6 bases. The CDR3 has 16 residues. Germline CDR1 and CDR2: LNHDA and SQIVND (reference sequence). V was trimmed by 7 bases and J by 4 bases, leaving 20 bases between them. CDR3 in DNA: TGTGCCAGTAACTCACCCGGGGGGCACCGAGGAAACACCATATATTTT. The encoded protein is CASNSPGGHRGNTIYF.

With regard to this clone: The DNA is left out, because the CDR3 cannot be placed on it with certainty; the CDR3 is given as TCRdb lists it. The chain uses TRBV7-8 and TRBJ2-7; the DNA was not used to check the table's D call, TRBD2. The CDR3 is 15 residues long, counting both termini. CDR1 and CDR2 from the germline V gene are SGHVS and FQNEAQ. The CDR3 here is CASSFPEQYFGGQYF.

This chain links TRBV11-2 with TRBJ1-3; D possibly corresponds to TRBD1 (6 bases). CDR3 length equals 15 residues. V lost 5 bases and J lost 1, with 12 bases in between. The germline CDR1 and CDR2 sequences are SGHAT and FQNNGV. DNA for the CDR3: TGTGCCAGCAGCCTAACTAGGGGGTCTGGAAACACCATATATTTT. Translating gives CASSLTRGSGNTIYF.

The rearrangement joins TRBV5-1 to TRBJ2-1; a weak D match, TRBD1 (6 bases). The V and J ends lost 0 bases and 7 bases respectively, with 14 bases between them. Germline lookup yields CDR1 SGHRS and CDR2 YFSETQ. There are 15 residues in the CDR3. The CDR3 region is CASSLVGQLENEQFF. CDR3 DNA: TGCGCCAGCAGCTTGGTAGGACAGTTGGAGAATGAGCAGTTCTTC.

This sequence joins TRBV2 and TRBJ2-3; 7 bases are shared with TRBD1. CDR1 and CDR2 from the germline V gene are SNHLY and FYNNEI. CDR3 length: 15 amino acids. The junction had 14 bases not matched to a gene; V was cut back by 6 bases and J by 8 bases. The CDR3 protein is CASSTDRDPLGTQYF. The CDR3 region has the DNA TGTGCCAGCAGCACCGACAGGGACCCACTGGGTACGCAGTATTTT. The full variable domain, its missing parts supplied by reference TRBV2 and TRBJ2-3, is EPEVTQTPSHQVTQMGQEVILRCVPISNHLYFYWYRQILGQKVEFLVSFYNNEISEKSEIFDDQFSVERPDGSNFTLKIRSTKLEDSAMYFCASSTDRDPLGTQYFGPGTRLTVL.

The chain employs TRBV18 and TRBJ2-7; a weak D match, TRBD2 (5 bases). Germline values: CDR1 KGHSH, CDR2 LQKENI. The CDR3 runs 14 residues. The V end lost 0 bases, the J end lost 6 bases, and 12 bases lay between the germline ends. Here the CDR3 DNA reads TGTGCCAGCTCACCACCGTCGGGGTTTGGCGAGCAGTACTTC. Translated, it gives CASSPPSGFGEQYF. The full variable domain, completed using reference TRBV18 and TRBJ2-7, is NAGVMQNPRHLVRRRGQEARLRCSPMKGHSHVYWYRQLPEEGLKFMVYLQKENIIDESGMPKERFSAEFPKEGPSILRIQQVVRGDSAAYFCASSPPSGFGEQYFGPGTRLTVT.

The V gene is TRBV7-9, the J gene TRBJ2-6, with a weak D call TRBD1 (6 bases). The length of the CDR3 is 16 residues. Trimming stripped 6 bases from V and 1 base from J, with 13 bases between. Germline lookup yields CDR1 SEHNR and CDR2 FQNEAQ (reference sequence). CDR3 sequence reads: CASSPPTGSGANVLTF. The CDR3 bases are TGTGCCAGCAGTCCCCCAACAGGGTCTGGGGCCAACGTCCTGACTTTC.

V gene TRBV5-5 combines with J gene TRBJ2-5, with 7 bases matching TRBD1. This CDR3 comprises 15 residues. Germline CDR1 reads SGHKS; CDR2 reads YYEKEE (reference sequence). The V gene end was trimmed by 0 bases and the J gene end by 2 bases; junction bases not matched to a gene: 4. This CDR3 is CASSLGQGWQETQYF. The CDR3 DNA reads as TGTGCCAGCAGCTTGGGACAGGGCTGGCAAGAGACCCAGTACTTC.

This clone appeared a few times. The genes are TRBV19 and TRBJ1-2, with 7 bases aligning to TRBD1. Looked up from germline, CDR1 is LNHDA and CDR2 is SQIVND (reference sequence). The CDR3 runs to 13 residues. With 7 bases clipped from V and 4 bases from J, the junction kept 6 bases outside the gene matches. CDR3 bases: TGTGCCAGTATCGACAGGGCGACCTATGGCTACACCTTC. Translated, it gives CASIDRATYGYTF.

V usage is TRBV7-9 and J usage is TRBJ2-7; 9 positions agree with TRBD1. V lost 5 bases to trimming and J lost 0 bases; unmatched junction nucleotides: 5. From germline, CDR1 is SEHNR and CDR2 FQNEAQ (reference sequence). This CDR3 has 15 amino acids. Here the CDR3 reads CASSRGTGFSYEQYF. The CDR3 DNA follows: TGTGCCAGCAGCCGAGGGACAGGGTTCTCCTACGAGCAGTACTTC.

The chain has TRBV19 and TRBJ2-4, with a weak D call TRBD2 (6 bases). The CDR3 is made up of 13 amino acids. From germline, CDR1 is LNHDA and CDR2 SQIVND (reference sequence). Trimming removed 5 bases at V and 8 bases at J, with 13 bases between. This chain's CDR3 is CASSPQGGDIQYF. In nucleotides, the CDR3 is TGTGCCAGTAGTCCCCAGGGCGGGGACATTCAGTACTTC.

CDR3 DNA: TGTGCCAGCAGTGGACTGACAGGGATCGACAATCAGCCCCAGCATTTT. Its protein product is CASSGLTGIDNQPQHF. The chain recombines TRBV2 with TRBJ1-5; TRBD1 aligns across 7 bases. The trim removed 4 bases at V and 3 bases at J, leaving 9 bases unmatched. The CDR3 length is 16 residues. Looked up from germline, CDR1 is SNHLY and CDR2 is FYNNEI.

CDR3 nucleotide sequence: TGTGCCAGCAGCTTAGTCTGGGGGGGGCCCGACAATGAGCAGTTCTTC. As protein: CASSLVWGGPDNEQFF. The V call is TRBV7-8, the J call TRBJ2-1; D might be TRBD2 (7 bases). CDR3 size: 16 residues. Between the trimmed V and J ends, which lost 1 base and 5 bases, there was a span of 15 bases. Germline CDR1 reads SGHVS; CDR2 reads FQNEAQ. The whole variable domain, remainder taken from reference TRBV7-8 and TRBJ2-1, is GAGVSQSPRYKVAKRGQDVALRCDPISGHVSLFWYQQALGQGPEFLTYFQNEAQLDKSGLPSDRFFAERPEGSVSTLKIQRTQQEDSAVYLCASSLVWGGPDNEQFFGPGTRLTVL.

The J gene is TRBJ2-1, the V gene TRBV4-2; 7 nucleotides line up with TRBD2. J was trimmed by 0 bases and V by 0 bases; bases with no gene match: 8. This CDR3 comprises 18 residues. CDR1 is LGHNA, CDR2 YNFKEQ, per germline. The CDR3 DNA follows: TGTGCCAGCAGCCAAGATATGCGGCGGGGGAGCTCCTACAATGAGCAGTTCTTC. Translating it yields CASSQDMRRGSSYNEQFF.

CDR3 coding DNA: TGTGCCAGCAGGGTCGGAACAGGGTCGGGGGGGTATGGCTACACCTTC. This translates into CASRVGTGSGGYGYTF. This chain connects TRBV5-4 to TRBJ1-2; D perhaps matches TRBD1 (6 bases). V was shortened by 5 bases and J by 5 bases, with 22 bases between the two germline ends. The CDR3 has 16 amino acids. Germline CDR1 SGHNT, CDR2 YYREEE (reference sequence). Looking up the rest from reference TRBV5-4 and TRBJ1-2 gives the full variable domain: ETGVTQSPTHLIKTRGQQVTLRCSSQSGHNTVSWYQQALGQGPQFIFQYYREEENGRGNFPPRFSGLQFPNYSSELNVNALELDDSALYLCASRVGTGSGGYGYTFGSGTRLTVV.

The chain employs TRBV6-5 and TRBJ2-3, with TRBD2 identical over 9 bases. There are 15 residues in the CDR3. Germline trimming cut 5 bases from V and 2 bases from J; bases unmatched to any gene: 5. Germline CDR1 and CDR2: MNHEY and SVGAGI. The DNA for the CDR3 is TGTGCCAGCAGTCCGGGACTAGCACCCACAGATACGCAGTATTTT. Translating it yields CASSPGLAPTDTQYF.

V and J are TRBV14 and TRBJ2-5, with D unresolved. V shed 1 base and J shed 2 bases, with 5 bases lying between them. The CDR3 covers 13 residues. Germline CDR1 and CDR2: SGHDN and FVKESK. Written as DNA, the CDR3 is TGTGCCAGCAGCCAAGGTCTTCAAGAGACCCAGTACTTC. It codes for CASSQGLQETQYF.

CDR3 residues: CASSEDVGGGGTEAFF. The CDR3 nucleotides are TGTGCCAGCAGTGAAGATGTGGGGGGAGGGGGAACTGAAGCTTTCTTT. This chain uses TRBV2 with TRBJ1-1; D possibly corresponds to TRBD1 (6 bases). The CDR3 length is 16 residues. Germline V gives CDR1 SNHLY, CDR2 FYNNEI. V was pared by 1 base and J by 5 bases, with 17 bases between.